One sample yielded the 27 T cell receptor beta chains listed below, sequenced in a study of human T cells and chemical hapten exposure. Sample time point: pre-sensitization, week 0. Treatment reported: therapeutic diphenylcyclopropenone sensitization with weekly scalp DPC. MiXCR, run by TCRdb on the RACE reads, gives a single entry per CDR3 protein. Seen here are 250,000 or so distinct CDR3 sequences, 7.7% observed once, and the top ten hold 1.2%. The source material was whole blood, sampled in connection with sensitization to the hapten diphenylcyclopropenone (DPC). The receptors were sampled from a man between 18 and 29 years old with alopecia areata. Some clones in this sample may be carry-over from other donors' samples.

Comment on this clonotype: The germline gene is not matched at one end of the junction; a read error may be the cause. This rearrangement joins TRBV29-1 to TRBJ1-2; 9 nucleotides match TRBD1. CDR1 SQVTM and CDR2 ANQGSEA come from the germline V gene. The CDR3 is made up of 14 amino acids. The CDR3 DNA follows: TGCGGCGTGAACATCGGACAGGGGAGATCTGGCTACACCTTC. This encodes CGVNIGQGRSGYTF.

The V call is TRBV4-3, the J call TRBJ2-2, with 8 bases fitting TRBD1. CDR3 length: 18 residues. Germline assignment: CDR1 LGHNA and CDR2 YSLEER. J gave up 0 bases and V 4 bases, and 10 bases lay outside the gene matches. For the CDR3, the DNA is TGCGCCAGCAGCCGCTGGCTGGACAGGGAATCGAACACCGGGGAGCTGTTTTTT. Protein sequence: CASSRWLDRESNTGELFF.

This clonotype showed up just a few times. The chain employs TRBV7-6 and TRBJ1-1; D remains ambiguous. The V and J ends lost 1 base and 0 bases respectively, with 12 bases between them. Germline V gene sequence: CDR1 SGHVS, CDR2 FNYEAQ. This CDR3 has 16 residues. This CDR3 reads CASSLVLVRLNTEAFF. DNA of the CDR3: TGTGCCAGCAGCTTAGTTCTCGTTCGGTTGAACACTGAAGCTTTCTTT.

The chain uses TRBV4-3 and TRBJ2-3, with 10 positions matching TRBD2. This CDR3 region has 19 residues. Germline V gives CDR1 LGHNA, CDR2 YSLEER. J gave up 2 bases and V 0 bases, and 11 bases lay outside the gene matches. This CDR3 is CASSQESGALAGNTDTQYF. The CDR3 coding sequence is TGCGCCAGCAGCCAAGAATCAGGGGCACTAGCGGGGAACACAGATACGCAGTATTTT.

This clonotype has a handful of counts. In nucleotides, the CDR3 is TGTGCCAGCAGGCGTGGCCAAGTGAACACTGAAGCTTTCTTT. This sequence encodes CASRRGQVNTEAFF. The V and J genes are TRBV5-6 and TRBJ1-1; D ambiguous. This CDR3 is 14 amino acids long. In germline, CDR1 is SGHDT, CDR2 YYEEEE. V was trimmed by 5 bases and J by 0 bases, leaving 11 bases between them. The full variable domain, with the rest looked up from reference TRBV5-6 and TRBJ1-1, is DAGVTQSPTHLIKTRGQQVTLRCSPKSGHDTVSWYQQALGQGPQFIFQYYEEEERQRGNFPDRFSGHQFPNYSSELNVNALLLGDSALYLCASRRGQVNTEAFFGQGTRLTVV.

The chain employs TRBV14 and TRBJ2-3; D gene ambiguous. Germline V lookup: CDR1 SGHDN, CDR2 FVKESK. Between the trimmed V and J ends, which lost 1 base and 8 bases, there was a span of 4 bases. The CDR3 has 11 residues. This chain's CDR3 is CASSQAVTQYF. The CDR3 nucleotides read TGTGCCAGCAGCCAAGCCGTTACGCAGTATTTT. Variable domain in full (rest from reference TRBV14 and TRBJ2-3): EAGVTQFPSHSVIEKGQTVTLRCDPISGHDNLYWYRRVMGKEIKFLLHFVKESKQDESGMPNNRFLAERTGGTYSTLKVQPAELEDSGVYFCASSQAVTQYFGPGTRLTVL.

This sequence joins TRBV7-2 and TRBJ2-3; D may be TRBD1 or TRBD2 (5 bases each). The germline gives CDR1 SGHTA, CDR2 FQGNSA. The CDR3 totals 15 residues. The V end was cut by 1 base, the J end by 6 bases, with 14 bases between. The CDR3 loop reads CASSLGGRERDTQYF. CDR3 in DNA: TGTGCCAGCAGCTTAGGGGGACGAGAGAGGGATACGCAGTATTTT.

This clonotype was recorded a few times. CDR3 sequence: CASSEAGGSYEQYV. The CDR3 DNA is TGTGCCAGCAGTGAAGCAGGGGGGTCCTACGAGCAGTACGTC. The gene calls are TRBV6-1 and TRBJ2-7, with D perhaps matching TRBD1 or TRBD2 (6 bases each). Deletions cut 0 bases from V and 1 base from J, with 7 bases between. CDR3 length: 14 residues. Germline CDR1 reads MNHNS; CDR2 reads SASEGT.

DNA of the CDR3: TGCAGCGTGGAGACTAGGTTCGGGGAGCTGTTTTTT. Protein: CSVETRFGELFF. This chain joins TRBV29-1 and TRBJ2-2; weak D call: TRBD2 (6 bases). Per germline, CDR1 SQVTM and CDR2 ANQGSEA. V shed 6 bases and J shed 7 bases, with 12 bases lying between them. The length of the CDR3 is 12 residues.

The V and J genes are TRBV6-1 and TRBJ1-6; D might be TRBD1 (5 bases). The CDR3 has 13 residues. Looked up from germline, CDR1 is MNHNS and CDR2 is SASEGT. Trimming took off 7 bases at V and 10 bases at J, with 14 bases between the two ends. CDR3 sequence reads: CASMPTEYSPLHF. In nucleotides, the CDR3 is TGTGCCAGCATGCCGACAGAGTACTCACCCCTCCACTTT.

This clonotype was counted only a few times. As DNA, the CDR3 is TGTGCCAGCAGTTTTGGGACAGGGGGTCGGAGTGAGCAGTTCTTC. This codes for CASSFGTGGRSEQFF. This rearrangement joins TRBV12-3 or TRBV12-4 to TRBJ2-1; 11 bases fit TRBD1. CDR3 size: 15 residues. Trimming removed 3 bases from V and 9 bases from J; junction bases left unmatched: 7.

The chain is built from TRBV7-2 and TRBJ1-1; unclear D gene. The CDR3 runs to 16 residues. Germline V gives CDR1 SGHTA, CDR2 FQGNSA. V was trimmed by 1 base and J by 1 base, leaving 13 bases between them. DNA for the CDR3: TGTGCCAGCAGCTTAGGTCAACGGTTGGCGAACACTGAAGCTTTCTTT. Residues: CASSLGQRLANTEAFF. The full variable domain, with the rest looked up from reference TRBV7-2 and TRBJ1-1, is GAGVSQSPSNKVTEKGKDVELRCDPISGHTALYWYRQSLGQGLEFLIYFQGNSAPDKSGLPSDRFSAERTGGSVSTLTIQRTQQEDSAVYLCASSLGQRLANTEAFFGQGTRLTVV.

This clonotype was counted at least ten times. The chain links TRBV19 to TRBJ1-5, with D perhaps matching TRBD1 (5 bases). V was shortened by 6 bases and J by 7 bases, with 25 bases between the two germline ends. Germline CDR1 is LNHDA and CDR2 is SQIVND (reference sequence). The CDR3 loop spans 17 amino acids. In DNA form, the CDR3 reads TGTGCCAGTAGAGACCGTCTTGAAGGGGTTTTCCCCCAGCCCCAGCATTTT. Its protein is CASRDRLEGVFPQPQHF.

The chain's CDR3 is CASSRRARDSPLHF. CDR3 bases: TGTGCCAGCAGTAGGAGGGCCAGGGATTCACCCCTCCACTTT. The chain employs TRBV6-5 and TRBJ1-6; tentatively, D is TRBD1 (5 bases). This CDR3 has 14 amino acids. With 5 bases removed from V and 8 bases from J, the gap between germline ends came to 13 bases. Germline CDR1 MNHEY, CDR2 SVGAGI.

This clonotype was counted ten times or more. The gene calls are TRBV5-1 and TRBJ1-1; 7 bases match TRBD1. The CDR3 loop spans 14 amino acids. Per germline, CDR1 SGHRS and CDR2 YFSETQ. The V and J ends lost 4 bases and 2 bases, in that order; junction bases with no gene match: 5. DNA for the CDR3: TGCGCCAGCAGCACCGGGACAGTAAACACTGAAGCTTTCTTT. Protein sequence: CASSTGTVNTEAFF.

Only a few counts were recorded for this clonotype. This rearrangement joins TRBV4-1 to TRBJ2-7, with 9 bases that match TRBD1. CDR1 and CDR2 from the germline V gene are MGHRA and YSYEKL. CDR3 length: 14 residues. Losses at the gene ends were 4 bases for V and 6 bases for J; bases not matched to a gene: 7. Here the CDR3 DNA reads TGCGCCAGCAGCCCATGGACAGGGGAGGGCGAGCAGTACTTC. It specifies CASSPWTGEGEQYF.

The chain carries TRBV20-1 and TRBJ2-5; D is perhaps TRBD2 (7 bases). The CDR3 is 12 amino acids. CDR1 is DFQATT, CDR2 SNEGSKA, per germline (reference sequence). The V end lost 7 bases, the J end lost 5 bases, and 14 bases lay between the germline ends. The CDR3 sequence is CSVVGGQETQYF. The DNA for the CDR3 is TGCAGTGTAGTGGGGGGGCAGGAGACCCAGTACTTC.

This clonotype was counted ten times or more. The gene calls are TRBV6-5 and TRBJ1-2; D is perhaps TRBD1 (5 bases). V was shortened by 0 bases and J by 2 bases, with 7 bases between the two germline ends. CDR1 and CDR2 from the germline V gene are MNHEY and SVGAGI. The CDR3 totals 14 residues. DNA of the CDR3: TGTGCCAGCAGTTACTCGCGACAGAACTATGGCTACACCTTC. Amino acids: CASSYSRQNYGYTF.

The sample holds many counts of this clonotype. The chain uses TRBV11-2 and TRBJ1-2; D is ambiguous. The V end lost 5 bases, the J end lost 0 bases, and 13 bases lay between the germline ends. Germline CDR1 SGHAT, CDR2 FQNNGV. The CDR3 length is 15 residues. CDR3 sequence reads: CASSRERQPNYGYTF. The CDR3 nucleotides read TGTGCCAGCAGCCGAGAGCGGCAACCTAACTATGGCTACACCTTC.

This clonotype was observed a handful of times. The genes are TRBV11-2 and TRBJ1-1, with D hard to call. The CDR3 is 18 residues long. Germline V gene sequence: CDR1 SGHAT, CDR2 FQNNGV. The V end was cut by 1 base, the J end by 1 base, with 19 bases between. DNA of the CDR3: TGTGCCAGCAGCTTAGGACGTTCTCTGAACAAAAAGAACACTGAAGCTTTCTTT. Encoded protein: CASSLGRSLNKKNTEAFF.

This clonotype was observed a handful of times. This chain connects TRBV28 to TRBJ1-6; TRBD1 agrees at 9 bases. CDR1 is MDHEN, CDR2 SYDVKM, per germline. The CDR3 contains 16 residues. V was pared by 5 bases and J by 10 bases, with 12 bases of the junction left unmatched. The CDR3 loop is CASSSPGQGGYSPLHF. For the CDR3, the DNA is TGTGCCAGCAGTAGTCCGGGACAGGGTGGGTACTCACCCCTCCACTTT.

There are a few counts of this clonotype. The V and J genes are TRBV7-9 and TRBJ1-2; TRBD1 agrees at 8 bases. The CDR3 sequence is 18 residues long. Germline V gene lookup returns CDR1 SEHNR and CDR2 FQNEAQ (reference sequence). Losses at the gene ends were 0 bases for V and 1 base for J; bases not matched to a gene: 10. CDR3 DNA sequence: TGTGCCAGCAGCTTAGCGACGACAGGGGTGAGAGTTAACTATGGCTACACCTTC. It codes for CASSLATTGVRVNYGYTF. The full variable domain, rest sourced from reference TRBV7-9 and TRBJ1-2, is DTGVSQNPRHKITKRGQNVTFRCDPISEHNRLYWYRQTLGQGPEFLTYFQNEAQLEKSRLLSDRFSAERPKGSFSTLEIQRTEQGDSAMYLCASSLATTGVRVNYGYTFGSGTRLTVV.

This clonotype has ten or more counts. CDR3 DNA sequence: TGTGCCAGCTCAACTGGACAGGGGATAACTGAAGCTTTCTTT. Protein: CASSTGQGITEAFF. This chain joins TRBV18 and TRBJ1-1, with 9 bases aligning to TRBD1. V gave up 5 bases and J gave up 5 bases; unmatched junction bases: 6. The CDR3 runs to 14 residues. Germline CDR1 and CDR2: KGHSH and LQKENI.

The V call is TRBV5-8, the J call TRBJ1-5; 7 nucleotides align to TRBD1. The CDR3 runs 15 residues. V trimming: 2 bases; J trimming: 4 bases; junction bases outside the gene matches: 6. Germline CDR1 and CDR2: SGHTS and YDEGEE. The CDR3 region has the DNA TGTGCCAGCAGCTTCTACGGGACAGAGAATCAGCCCCAGCATTTT. Amino acid sequence: CASSFYGTENQPQHF.

This clonotype has only a few counts. The V gene is TRBV20-1, the J gene TRBJ1-1; D call uncertain. V lost 3 bases to trimming and J lost 4 bases, with 12 bases between them. Per germline, CDR1 DFQATT and CDR2 SNEGSKA (reference sequence). This CDR3 spans 13 amino acids. CDR3 coding DNA: TGCAGTGCTAGGGACGCGTGGGGCACTGAAGCTTTCTTT. Its translation is CSARDAWGTEAFF.

This clonotype occurred many times. The chain combines TRBV10-3 with TRBJ1-5; D is possibly TRBD1 (5 bases). Germline V gene sequence: CDR1 ENHRY, CDR2 SYGVKD. The length of the CDR3 is 13 residues. V gave up 7 bases and J gave up 4 bases, with 11 bases separating them. The CDR3 loop is CAINGQLNQPQHF. CDR3 in DNA: TGTGCCATCAATGGACAACTAAATCAGCCCCAGCATTTT.

The table lists this clonotype with many counts. The V call is TRBV10-3, the J call TRBJ2-1; D may be TRBD2 (6 bases). V was shortened by 6 bases and J by 5 bases, with 11 bases between the two germline ends. This CDR3 is built from 13 residues. Germline CDR1 is ENHRY and CDR2 is SYGVKD. The DNA of the CDR3 is TGTGCCATCAGCGGGTGGGAGGACAATGAGCAGTTCTTC. This translates into CAISGWEDNEQFF.